One and the same sample provided the 28 T cell receptor beta chains below, sequenced in a study of blood T cell repertoires in COVID-19. Data came from immunoSEQ multiplex PCR; TCRdb stores just in-frame clones and leaves some out. Altogether a few hundred thousand clones are present, roughly 85% being singletons, with the ten largest covering approximately 7.9%. Sample: peripheral blood. The receptors derive from a human donor in a cohort sampled during active COVID-19.

This clone turned up a few times. This chain links TRBV5-6 with TRBJ2-7, with 8 bases matching TRBD1. The CDR3 loop spans 14 amino acids. The germline V gene has CDR1 SGHDT and CDR2 YYEEEE. The trim removed 4 bases at V and 3 bases at J, leaving 6 bases unmatched. CDR3 sequence: CASSPPTGGYEQYF. The CDR3 nucleotides read TGTGCCAGCAGCCCCCCCACAGGGGGCTACGAGCAGTACTTC. The full variable domain, completed using reference TRBV5-6 and TRBJ2-7, is DAGVTQSPTHLIKTRGQQVTLRCSPKSGHDTVSWYQQALGQGPQFIFQYYEEEERQRGNFPDRFSGHQFPNYSSELNVNALLLGDSALYLCASSPPTGGYEQYFGPGTRLTVT.

This chain links TRBV5-6 with TRBJ1-5, with 11 bases identical to TRBD1. This CDR3 has 17 residues. The V segment lost 3 bases and the J segment 6 bases; nucleotides outside the gene matches: 11. CDR1 and CDR2 from the germline V gene are SGHDT and YYEEEE. The chain's CDR3 is CASSSARDRGFRQPQHF. The CDR3, as DNA: TGTGCCAGCAGCTCGGCCCGGGACAGGGGGTTCCGTCAGCCCCAGCATTTT.

This chain joins TRBV19 and TRBJ2-3; possible D gene TRBD1, 6 bases. Germline V gene data show CDR1 as LNHDA and CDR2 as SQIVND (reference sequence). This CDR3 has 16 residues. V gave up 6 bases and J gave up 7 bases, with 23 bases separating them. The CDR3 sequence: CASRPQGSYHVNTQYF. The CDR3 DNA reads as TGTGCCAGTAGGCCACAGGGCTCCTACCACGTGAATACGCAGTATTTT.

This clone was detected only once. V gene TRBV2 combines with J gene TRBJ1-3; D gene unclear. This CDR3 region has 12 residues. Germline-derived CDR1 and CDR2 are SNHLY and FYNNEI. Trimming removed 11 bases at V and 2 bases at J, with 10 bases between. The CDR3 loop is CAFPGTGNTIYF. The CDR3 nucleotides read TGTGCCTTCCCGGGAACTGGAAACACCATATATTTT.

Points on this clone: The identical CDR3 is also encoded by other nucleotide sequences in the sample. The chain uses TRBV30 and TRBJ1-2, with TRBD1 as a possible D gene (5 bases). V was pared by 0 bases and J by 6 bases, with 5 bases between. The CDR3 runs to 11 residues. Germline V gene data show CDR1 as GTSNPN and CDR2 as SVGIG (reference sequence). The CDR3 sequence is CAWSVGDGYTF. DNA for the CDR3: TGTGCCTGGAGTGTAGGGGATGGCTACACCTTC.

This chain uses TRBV4-1 with TRBJ1-4; TRBD1 matches 9 bases. Germline loops: CDR1 MGHRA, CDR2 YSYEKL. Trimming took 0 bases from V and 9 from J; bases not matched to a gene: 8. The CDR3 loop spans 16 amino acids. CDR3 nucleotide sequence: TGCGCCAGCAGCCAAGATAGCGGGACAGGGTTAAAAAAACTGTTTTTT. Its protein product is CASSQDSGTGLKKLFF.

The chain recombines TRBV30 with TRBJ1-1, with D unclear. V shed 3 bases and J shed 1 base, with 9 bases lying between them. Germline CDR1 reads GTSNPN; CDR2 reads SVGIG (reference sequence). The CDR3 contains 13 residues. The CDR3 loop is CAWRDDKNTEAFF. For the CDR3, the DNA is TGTGCCTGGAGAGACGACAAGAACACTGAAGCTTTCTTT.

The gene calls are TRBV10-3 and TRBJ2-1; 9 bases match TRBD2. Germline lookup yields CDR1 ENHRY and CDR2 SYGVKD. V lost 4 bases, J lost 7 bases, and 11 bases stayed unmatched. There are 16 residues in the CDR3. CDR3 nucleotide sequence: TGTGCCATCAGTGGCGCGGGGGGGCTCCTGGGGAATGAGCAGTTCTTC. Protein sequence: CAISGAGGLLGNEQFF.

V and J are TRBV21-1 and TRBJ1-6; the D segment call TRBD1 is taken from the table without a DNA check. TRBV21-1 is tagged as a pseudogene. This CDR3 region has 14 residues. The chain's CDR3 is CASSKLRLQGDSRF. The DNA for the CDR3 is TGTGCCAGCAGCAAATTAAGATTACAGGGGGACAGCAGATTT.

The chain's CDR3 is CASSAYGGAGTDTQYF. CDR3 nucleotides: TGTGCCAGCAGCGCCTACGGGGGGGCCGGCACAGATACGCAGTATTTT. The rearrangement uses TRBV9 and TRBJ2-3, with TRBD2 identical over 8 bases. The CDR3 loop spans 16 amino acids. J was trimmed by 1 base and V by 3 bases; bases with no gene match: 7. Germline V gene sequence: CDR1 SGDLS, CDR2 YYNGEE.

The V and J genes are TRBV5-1 and TRBJ1-4; D is uncertain. This CDR3 has 15 residues. Trimming shortened V by 4 bases and J by 5 bases, and 15 bases separated the two germline ends. Germline values: CDR1 SGHRS, CDR2 YFSETQ. The CDR3 DNA is TGCGCCAGCAGCCAGGACCTAACGGGGAATGAAAAACTGTTTTTT. It translates to CASSQDLTGNEKLFF.

CDR3 sequence (DNA): TGCAGTGCTACTCCTGCAGATACGCAGTATTTT. Protein product: CSATPADTQYF. The chain recombines TRBV20-1 with TRBJ2-3, with D unresolved. CDR3 size: 11 residues. V was cut by 4 bases and J by 4 bases, with 6 bases left in between. Germline CDR1 reads DFQATT; CDR2 reads SNEGSKA (reference sequence).

This chain connects TRBV24-1 to TRBJ1-2; 9 bases align to TRBD1. V trimming: 3 bases; J trimming: 4 bases; junction bases outside the gene matches: 8. The V gene's germline CDR1 is KGHDR and CDR2 SFDVKD. This CDR3 is built from 16 residues. The CDR3 DNA reads TGTGCCACCAGTGATAACACCGGGACAGGGATCTATGGCTACACCTTC. Amino acids: CATSDNTGTGIYGYTF.

The J gene is TRBJ2-1, the V gene TRBV12-3 or TRBV12-4, with D possibly matching TRBD1 (6 bases). The CDR3 covers 13 residues. V was trimmed by 6 bases and J by 7 bases, leaving 13 bases between them. CDR3 nucleotide sequence: TGTGCCAGCAGCTCAACAGGGTATAATGAGCAGTTCTTC. Its translation is CASSSTGYNEQFF.

V and J are TRBV12-3 or TRBV12-4 and TRBJ1-2; D gene unclear. The germline V and J ends were trimmed by 2 bases and 6 bases, with 7 bases remaining between them. The CDR3 loop spans 12 amino acids. CDR3 sequence (DNA): TGTGCCAGCAGTTTAACGGGGAATGGCTACACCTTC. Its translation is CASSLTGNGYTF.

The rearrangement links TRBV15 to TRBJ2-7; D is perhaps TRBD1 (5 bases). The V and J ends lost 0 bases and 5 bases respectively, with 11 bases between them. Germline V gives CDR1 LNHNV, CDR2 YYDKDF (reference sequence). The CDR3 length is 14 residues. The CDR3 sequence is CATSRDRVFNEQYF. The DNA of the CDR3 is TGTGCCACCAGCAGAGACAGGGTCTTTAACGAGCAGTACTTC.

J is TRBJ1-3 and V is TRBV4-1; D is possibly TRBD1 (6 bases). CDR3 length: 15 residues. V was clipped by 1 base and J by 4 bases, with 11 bases between them. Per the germline V gene, CDR1 is MGHRA and CDR2 is YSYEKL. This chain's CDR3 is CASSQVVDRGNTIYF. CDR3 sequence (DNA): TGCGCCAGCAGCCAAGTTGTCGACAGGGGAAACACCATATATTTT.

The chain combines TRBV2 with TRBJ1-6; TRBD1 might be the D (6 bases). The CDR3 runs 14 residues. The germline V gene encodes CDR1 SNHLY and CDR2 FYNNEI. Trimming removed 7 bases at V and 5 bases at J, with 12 bases between. The CDR3, as DNA: TGTGCCAGCACCTACAGGGCCGATAATTCACCCCTCCACTTT. Translation gives CASTYRADNSPLHF.

The rearrangement uses TRBV2 and TRBJ1-5; 11 bases are shared with TRBD1. Losses at the gene ends were 6 bases for V and 4 bases for J; bases not matched to a gene: 5. The CDR3 length is 15 residues. Germline-derived CDR1 and CDR2 are SNHLY and FYNNEI. CDR3 in DNA: TGTGCCAGCAGCTACCGGGACAGGGGGAATCAGCCCCAGCATTTT. Translation: CASSYRDRGNQPQHF.

The chain uses TRBV15 and TRBJ1-1; 8 nucleotides match TRBD1. Germline V gives CDR1 LNHNV, CDR2 YYDKDF (reference sequence). This CDR3 has 19 residues. Unmatched junction bases numbered 13, after V lost 0 bases and J lost 1 base. CDR3 loop: CATSRDSRRGRVGNTEAFF. In DNA form, the CDR3 reads TGTGCCACCAGCAGAGATTCGCGCAGGGGGCGGGTGGGGAACACTGAAGCTTTCTTT.

The rearrangement links TRBV29-1 to TRBJ1-2; TRBD1 might be the D (5 bases). Germline lookup yields CDR1 SQVTM and CDR2 ANQGSEA. Trimming took off 0 bases at V and 5 bases at J, with 13 bases between the two ends. This CDR3 has 14 residues. The CDR3 loop reads CSVEDHDRRYGYTF. The DNA for the CDR3 is TGCAGCGTTGAAGATCACGACAGACGGTATGGCTACACCTTC.

V gene TRBV9 combines with J gene TRBJ1-2; maybe TRBD1 (6 bases). Between the trimmed V and J ends, which lost 0 bases and 5 bases, there was a span of 11 bases. The germline gives CDR1 SGDLS, CDR2 YYNGEE. This CDR3 spans 14 amino acids. CDR3 sequence reads: CASSVARQEYGYTF. The CDR3 DNA reads TGTGCCAGCAGCGTAGCTCGACAGGAATATGGCTACACCTTC.

Worth noting for this clone: Other DNA sequences from this sample encode an identical CDR3 as well. The chain recombines TRBV27 with TRBJ1-2; 10 positions match TRBD1. From germline, CDR1 is MNHEY and CDR2 SMNVEV (reference sequence). V was clipped by 3 bases and J by 2 bases; unmatched bases: 0. The CDR3 length is 14 residues. The CDR3 DNA follows: TGTGCCAGCAGTTTGGGACAGGGGAACTATGGCTACACCTTC. Its translation: CASSLGQGNYGYTF.

The chain has TRBV4-1 and TRBJ1-2; tentatively, D is TRBD1 (5 bases). The CDR3 spans 16 residues. V lost 0 bases and J 4 bases, leaving 15 bases between the germline ends. Germline CDR1 is MGHRA and CDR2 is YSYEKL. For the CDR3, the DNA is TGCGCCAGCAGCCAAGAAGGACAAGGGAACCCCTATGGCTACACCTTC. Translation: CASSQEGQGNPYGYTF.

V is TRBV6-5 and J is TRBJ2-6; D call uncertain. The CDR3 covers 13 residues. V dropped 9 bases and J dropped 0 bases, with 6 bases sitting between them. Germline CDR1 MNHEY, CDR2 SVGAGI. This chain's CDR3 is CASHSSGANVLTF. CDR3 nucleotides: TGTGCCAGTCATAGCTCTGGGGCCAACGTCCTGACTTTC.

The chain links TRBV19 to TRBJ2-5, with a possible D match to TRBD2 (5 bases). V dropped 5 bases and J dropped 4 bases, with 11 bases sitting between them. The length of the CDR3 is 13 residues. Germline loops: CDR1 LNHDA, CDR2 SQIVND (reference sequence). The CDR3 coding sequence is TGTGCCAGTAGTGAAATAGGGAGAGAGACCCAGTACTTC. Translated: CASSEIGRETQYF. The full variable domain, with the rest looked up from reference TRBV19 and TRBJ2-5, is DGGITQSPKYLFRKEGQNVTLSCEQNLNHDAMYWYRQDPGQGLRLIYYSQIVNDFQKGDIAEGYSVSREKKESFPLTVTSAQKNPTAFYLCASSEIGRETQYFGPGTRLLVL.

The chain carries TRBV7-9 and TRBJ1-1, with 7 bases fitting TRBD1. CDR1 is SEHNR and CDR2 is FQNEAQ in the germline V gene (reference sequence). This CDR3 is built from 13 residues. V was pared by 5 bases and J by 7 bases, with 7 bases of the junction left unmatched. CDR3 nucleotide sequence: TGTGCCAGCAGCCCAGACAGGGATGGTGAAGCTTTCTTT. It is translated as CASSPDRDGEAFF.

The sample holds one count of this clone. J is TRBJ2-2 and V is TRBV24-1, with a tentative D call TRBD2 (7 bases). V was pared by 7 bases and J by 3 bases, with 11 bases between. CDR3 length equals 14 residues. The germline gives CDR1 KGHDR, CDR2 SFDVKD. The CDR3 DNA sequence: TGTGCCACCAGGAAAGGGGGGGACACCGGGGAGCTGTTTTTT. As protein: CATRKGGDTGELFF.